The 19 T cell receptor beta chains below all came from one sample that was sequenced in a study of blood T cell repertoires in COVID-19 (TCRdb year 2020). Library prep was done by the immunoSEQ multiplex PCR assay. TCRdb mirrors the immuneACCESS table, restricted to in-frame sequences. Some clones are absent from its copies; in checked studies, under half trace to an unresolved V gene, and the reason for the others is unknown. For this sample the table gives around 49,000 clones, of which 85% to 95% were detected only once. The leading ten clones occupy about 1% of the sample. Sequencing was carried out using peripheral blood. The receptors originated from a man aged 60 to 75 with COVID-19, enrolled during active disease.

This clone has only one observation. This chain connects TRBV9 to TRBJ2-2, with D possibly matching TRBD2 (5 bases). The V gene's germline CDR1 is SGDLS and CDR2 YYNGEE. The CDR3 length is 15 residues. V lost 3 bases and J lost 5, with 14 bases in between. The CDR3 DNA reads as TGTGCCAGCAGCGCCCCCCGGGGAAAAACCGGGGAGCTGTTTTTT. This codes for CASSAPRGKTGELFF.

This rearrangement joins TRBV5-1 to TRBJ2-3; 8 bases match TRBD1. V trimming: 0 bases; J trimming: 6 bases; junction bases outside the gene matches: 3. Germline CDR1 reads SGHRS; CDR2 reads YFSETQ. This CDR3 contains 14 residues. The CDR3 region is CASSLVQGADTQYF. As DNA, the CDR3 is TGCGCCAGCAGCTTGGTCCAGGGGGCGGATACGCAGTATTTT.

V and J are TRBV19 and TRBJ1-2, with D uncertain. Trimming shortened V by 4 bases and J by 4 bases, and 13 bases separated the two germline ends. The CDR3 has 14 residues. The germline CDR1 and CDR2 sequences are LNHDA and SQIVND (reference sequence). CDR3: CASSTSRGVYGYTF. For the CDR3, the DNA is TGTGCCAGTAGTACCAGCAGAGGAGTCTATGGCTACACCTTC.

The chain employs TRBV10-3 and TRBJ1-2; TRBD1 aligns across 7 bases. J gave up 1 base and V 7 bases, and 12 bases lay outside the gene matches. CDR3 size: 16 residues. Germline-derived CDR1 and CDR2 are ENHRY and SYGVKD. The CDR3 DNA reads TGTGCCATCACGGTCAATACGGGACAGAGTAACTATGGCTACACCTTC. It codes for CAITVNTGQSNYGYTF.

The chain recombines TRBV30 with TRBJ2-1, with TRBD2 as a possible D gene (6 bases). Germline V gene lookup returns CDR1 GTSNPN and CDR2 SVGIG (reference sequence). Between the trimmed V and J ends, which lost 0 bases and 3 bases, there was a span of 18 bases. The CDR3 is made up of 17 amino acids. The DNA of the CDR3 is TGTGCCTGGAGTGTTCCCTCGGGGAGGTTTCACTACAATGAGCAGTTCTTC. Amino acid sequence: CAWSVPSGRFHYNEQFF.

The CDR3, as DNA: TGCGCCAGCAGCCGAGGGACAGGGGCCAAGATTGAAGCTTTCTTT. Translation gives CASSRGTGAKIEAFF. This chain joins TRBV4-1 and TRBJ1-1, with 10 positions matching TRBD1. The CDR3 totals 15 residues. CDR1 is MGHRA, CDR2 YSYEKL, per germline. After removal of 4 bases from V and 7 bases from J, the junction contained 9 bases not matched to a gene.

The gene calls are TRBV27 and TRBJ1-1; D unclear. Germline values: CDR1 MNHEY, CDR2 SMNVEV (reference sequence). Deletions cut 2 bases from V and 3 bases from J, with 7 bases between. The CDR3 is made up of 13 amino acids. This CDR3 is CASSLNRHTEAFF. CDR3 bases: TGTGCCAGCAGTTTAAACAGACACACTGAAGCTTTCTTT.

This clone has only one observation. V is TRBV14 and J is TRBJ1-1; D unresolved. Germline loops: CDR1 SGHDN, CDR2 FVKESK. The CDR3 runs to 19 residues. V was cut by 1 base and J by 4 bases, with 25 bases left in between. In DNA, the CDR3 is TGTGCCAGCAGCCAAGTAGGATGGAGGGCCCTTGGGGTGGGCACTGAAGCTTTCTTT. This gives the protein CASSQVGWRALGVGTEAFF.

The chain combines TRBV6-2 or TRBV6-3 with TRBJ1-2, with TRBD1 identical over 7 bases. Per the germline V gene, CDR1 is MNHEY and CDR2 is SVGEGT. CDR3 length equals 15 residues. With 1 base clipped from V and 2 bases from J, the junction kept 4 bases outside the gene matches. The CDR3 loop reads CASSYWTGENYGYTF. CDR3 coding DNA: TGTGCCAGCAGTTACTGGACAGGTGAAAACTATGGCTACACCTTC.

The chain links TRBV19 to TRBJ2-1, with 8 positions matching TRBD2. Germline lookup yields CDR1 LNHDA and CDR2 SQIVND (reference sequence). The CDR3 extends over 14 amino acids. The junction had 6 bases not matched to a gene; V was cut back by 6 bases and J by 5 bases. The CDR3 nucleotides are TGTGCCAGTAGCTCGAGCGGGGGAGACAATGAGCAGTTCTTC. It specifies CASSSSGGDNEQFF. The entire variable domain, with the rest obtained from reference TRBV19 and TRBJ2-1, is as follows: DGGITQSPKYLFRKEGQNVTLSCEQNLNHDAMYWYRQDPGQGLRLIYYSQIVNDFQKGDIAEGYSVSREKKESFPLTVTSAQKNPTAFYLCASSSSGGDNEQFFGPGTRLTVL.

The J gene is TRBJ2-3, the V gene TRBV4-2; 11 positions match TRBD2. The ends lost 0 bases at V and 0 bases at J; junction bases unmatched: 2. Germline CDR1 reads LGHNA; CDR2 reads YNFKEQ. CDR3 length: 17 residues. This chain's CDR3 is CASSQDLAGGSTDTQYF. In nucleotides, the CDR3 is TGTGCCAGCAGCCAAGATCTAGCGGGGGGAAGCACAGATACGCAGTATTTT.

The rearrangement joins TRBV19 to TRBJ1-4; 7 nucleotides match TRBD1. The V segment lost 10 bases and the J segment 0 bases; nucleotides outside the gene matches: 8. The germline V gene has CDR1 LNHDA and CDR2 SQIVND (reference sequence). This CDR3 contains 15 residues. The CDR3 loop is CATSGTAATNEKLFF. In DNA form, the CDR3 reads TGTGCCACTTCCGGGACAGCTGCAACTAATGAAAAACTGTTTTTT.

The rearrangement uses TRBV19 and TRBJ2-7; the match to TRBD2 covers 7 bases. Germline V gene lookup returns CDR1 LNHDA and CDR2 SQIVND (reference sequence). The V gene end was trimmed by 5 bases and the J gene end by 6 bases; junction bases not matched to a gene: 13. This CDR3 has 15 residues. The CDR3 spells CASSRAGEGCLEQYF. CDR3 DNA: TGTGCCAGTAGTCGAGCTGGGGAGGGGTGCCTCGAGCAGTACTTC. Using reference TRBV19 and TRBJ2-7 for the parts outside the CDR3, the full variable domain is DGGITQSPKYLFRKEGQNVTLSCEQNLNHDAMYWYRQDPGQGLRLIYYSQIVNDFQKGDIAEGYSVSREKKESFPLTVTSAQKNPTAFYLCASSRAGEGCLEQYFGPGTRLTVT.

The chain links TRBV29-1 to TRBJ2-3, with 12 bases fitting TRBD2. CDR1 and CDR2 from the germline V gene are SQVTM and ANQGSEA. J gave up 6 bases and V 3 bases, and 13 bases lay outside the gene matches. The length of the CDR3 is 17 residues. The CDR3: CSVESSGRAEVKDTQYF. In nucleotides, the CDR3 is TGCAGCGTTGAGTCTAGCGGGAGGGCCGAGGTAAAGGATACGCAGTATTTT.

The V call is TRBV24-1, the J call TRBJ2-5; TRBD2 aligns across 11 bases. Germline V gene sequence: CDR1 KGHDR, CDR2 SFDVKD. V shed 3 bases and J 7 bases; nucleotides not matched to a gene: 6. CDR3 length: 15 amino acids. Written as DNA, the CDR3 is TGTGCCACCAGTGATGAAACTAGCGGGAGCGGGACCCAGTACTTC. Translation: CATSDETSGSGTQYF.

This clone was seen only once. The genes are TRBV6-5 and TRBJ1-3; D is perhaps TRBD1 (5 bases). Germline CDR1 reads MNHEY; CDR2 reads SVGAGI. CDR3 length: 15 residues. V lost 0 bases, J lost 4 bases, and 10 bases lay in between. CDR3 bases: TGTGCCAGCAGTTACTCGGGGGGGAGGGGAAACACCATATATTTT. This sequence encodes CASSYSGGRGNTIYF.

The CDR3 loop is CASSSAGAGRTSTDTQYF. As DNA, the CDR3 is TGCGCCAGCAGCTCCGCAGGAGCGGGGAGAACTAGCACAGATACGCAGTATTTT. The rearrangement uses TRBV5-1 and TRBJ2-3; TRBD2 aligns across 7 bases. The CDR3 is made up of 18 amino acids. V gave up 3 bases and J gave up 0 bases; unmatched junction bases: 13. CDR1 and CDR2 (germline): SGHRS, YFSETQ.

CDR3 nucleotide sequence: TGTGCCAGCCCAGCTTGGGGACAGAAACAAGAGACCCAGTACTTC. The encoded protein is CASPAWGQKQETQYF. The rearrangement joins TRBV5-8 to TRBJ2-5; TRBD1 agrees at 7 bases. This CDR3 region has 15 residues. CDR1 is SGHTS, CDR2 YDEGEE, per germline. Germline trimming cut 7 bases from V and 2 bases from J; bases unmatched to any gene: 11.

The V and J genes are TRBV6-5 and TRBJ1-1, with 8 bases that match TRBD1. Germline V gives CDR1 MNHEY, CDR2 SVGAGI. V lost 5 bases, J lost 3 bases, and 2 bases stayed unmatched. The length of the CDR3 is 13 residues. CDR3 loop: CASSQDRDTEAFF. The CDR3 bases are TGTGCCAGCAGTCAGGACAGGGACACTGAAGCTTTCTTT.